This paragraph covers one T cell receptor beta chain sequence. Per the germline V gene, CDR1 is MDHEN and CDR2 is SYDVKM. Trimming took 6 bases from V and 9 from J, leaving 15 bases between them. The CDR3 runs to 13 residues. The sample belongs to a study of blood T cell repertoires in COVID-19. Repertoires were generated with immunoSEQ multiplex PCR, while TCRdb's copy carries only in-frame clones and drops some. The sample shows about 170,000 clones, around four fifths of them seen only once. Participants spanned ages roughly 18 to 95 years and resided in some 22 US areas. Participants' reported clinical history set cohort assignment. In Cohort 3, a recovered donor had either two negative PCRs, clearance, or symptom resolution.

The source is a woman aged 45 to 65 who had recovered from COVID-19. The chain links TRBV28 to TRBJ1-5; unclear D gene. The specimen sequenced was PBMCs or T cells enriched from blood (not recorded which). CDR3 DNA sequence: TGTGCCAGCAGCCCCGACAAATTTCTGCCCCAGCATTTT. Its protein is CASSPDKFLPQHF.